This entry describes one T cell receptor (beta chain). This table comes from immunoSEQ multiplex PCR, and its TCRdb copy is limited to in-frame clones, with some not included. The table includes almost 90,000 clones, roughly 94% detected once. These data originate in a study of technical replicates of blood from a handful of donors. The receptor was derived from a human donor in good health. The source material was T cells isolated from PBMCs.

CDR3 sequence reads: CASSTEQGESGELFF. For the CDR3, the DNA is TGTGCCAGTAGTACGGAACAGGGAGAAAGCGGGGAGCTGTTTTTT. The J gene is TRBJ2-2, the V gene TRBV19; D is perhaps TRBD1 (6 bases). Germline V lookup: CDR1 LNHDA, CDR2 SQIVND (reference sequence). The CDR3 is 15 residues long. The V end was cut by 4 bases, the J end by 7 bases, with 16 bases between.